This note documents a single T cell receptor (beta chain) sequence. Its antigen is unidentified. There were healthy Caucasian individuals from Russia, aged roughly 6 to 95, serving as donors. Total RNA extracted from each sample amounted to at least 6 micrograms. This sample stems from a study of blood T cells in healthy people across ages. The study's findings and limits: The percentage of naive T cells correlated strongly with TCR beta diversity.

Germline V gene sequence: CDR1 SGHDT, CDR2 YYEEEE. The CDR3 totals 13 residues. Deletions cut 4 bases from V and 10 bases from J, with 17 bases between. Alongside a J-beta primer mix, a sample-barcoded 5' primer served in a second PCR lasting roughly 7 to 11 cycles. From each sample, at least 3 million paired-end reads containing CDR3 were obtained. TCRdb re-analysed the 5' RACE reads in MiXCR, keeping a single row per CDR3 protein. The sample holds 1,300,000 or so distinct CDR3 sequences, 45% to 70% seen once. The sample comprised blood. This rearrangement joins TRBV5-6 to TRBJ1-2; no definite D call. This clonotype was sampled from a man between 18 and 29 years old in good health. The CDR3: CASSVGKMRDYTF. For the CDR3, the DNA is TGTGCCAGCAGCGTTGGCAAAATGCGTGACTACACCTTC.